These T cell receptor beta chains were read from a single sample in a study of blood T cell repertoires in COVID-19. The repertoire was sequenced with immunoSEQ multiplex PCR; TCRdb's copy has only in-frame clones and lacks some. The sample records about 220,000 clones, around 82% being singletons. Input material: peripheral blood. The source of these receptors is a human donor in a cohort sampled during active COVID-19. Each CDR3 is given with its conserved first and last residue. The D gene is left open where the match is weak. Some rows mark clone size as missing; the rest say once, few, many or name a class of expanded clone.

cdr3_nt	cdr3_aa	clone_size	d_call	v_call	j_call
TGTGCCAGCACTACGCGTTACGAGCAGTACTTC	CASTTRYEQYF	NA	NA	TRBV2	TRBJ2-7
TGTGCCATCAATGGAATAGCGGGAGGAGGCGCGTTCTTC	CAINGIAGGGAFF	NA	TRBD2	TRBV10-3	TRBJ2-1
TGTGCCAGTAGTTCGGACAGGTCCAGCAATCAGCCCCAGCATTTT	CASSSDRSSNQPQHF	NA	TRBD1	TRBV19	TRBJ1-5
TGTGCCAGCAGTGGCAGTATGGGGGCCACCTACGAGCAGTACTTC	CASSGSMGATYEQYF	NA	NA	TRBV27	TRBJ2-7
TGTGCCAGCAGTTTTGACAGGGGGCGCACTGAAGCTTTCTTT	CASSFDRGRTEAFF	NA	TRBD1	TRBV28	TRBJ1-1
TGTGCCAGCGGAGAAGGAGGGACAACTAATGAAAAACTGTTTTTT	CASGEGGTTNEKLFF	NA	NA	TRBV19	TRBJ1-4
TGTGCCAGCAGTACCAACGGACAGGGGGGCACCGGGGAGCTGTTTTTT	CASSTNGQGGTGELFF	few	TRBD1	TRBV28	TRBJ2-2
TGCGCCAGCAGCTTGGAACAGAGCTCTGGAAACACCATATATTTT	CASSLEQSSGNTIYF	NA	NA	TRBV5-1	TRBJ1-3
TGCGCCAGCAGCCGATCCCCGATTCGGGACAGGAATTTTATAGGGGAAAAACTGTTTTTT	CASSRSPIRDRNFIGEKLFF	NA	TRBD1	TRBV4-3	TRBJ1-4
TGTGCCACCCTAGCGGGAGGCCCTACTAGCACAGATACGCAGTATTTT	CATLAGGPTSTDTQYF	NA	TRBD2	TRBV5-4	TRBJ2-3
TGTGCCAGCAGTTTATCTGCGGGAAACAAAAACATTCAGTACTTC	CASSLSAGNKNIQYF	NA	NA	TRBV28	TRBJ2-4
TGTGCCAGCAGTCGAAGGGGAGGATACGAGCAGTACTTC	CASSRRGGYEQYF	once	NA	TRBV6-5	TRBJ2-7
TGTGCCAGCAGTTACTCCCCCGGGACAGGGGAAAAACTGTTTTTT	CASSYSPGTGEKLFF	NA	TRBD1	TRBV6-5	TRBJ1-4
TGTGCCAGCTTCCAGGGTAATACTGAAGCTTTCTTT	CASFQGNTEAFF	many	NA	TRBV19	TRBJ1-1
TGTGCTAGTGGTCTGGGGGCCCAGCAGTACTTC	CASGLGAQQYF	NA	NA	TRBV12-5	TRBJ2-7
TGTGCCAGCCCCATTGGCAATCAGCCCCAGCATTTT	CASPIGNQPQHF	NA	NA	TRBV27	TRBJ1-5
TGTGCCAGCAGCTCCGTGGGAGGGCGGAATGAGCAGTTCTTC	CASSSVGGRNEQFF	NA	TRBD2	TRBV7-9	TRBJ2-1
TGCGCCAGCAGCCCCAGGCAGGGATCCGACACTGAAGCTTTCTTT	CASSPRQGSDTEAFF	NA	NA	TRBV5-1	TRBJ1-1
TGTGCCAGCAGTTCGGGCCCCACGGGGGAGCAGTACTTC	CASSSGPTGEQYF	NA	NA	TRBV28	TRBJ2-7
TGTGCCAGCAGCATACAGGGGATGGAGCAGTACTTC	CASSIQGMEQYF	once	TRBD1	TRBV4-2	TRBJ2-7
TGTGCCAGCAGGCAATCTTCCGAGACGGACAGGACTTATGGCTACACCTTC	CASRQSSETDRTYGYTF	NA	TRBD1	TRBV9	TRBJ1-2
TGTGCCACCAGTGGGGGAGTGATGAACACTGAAGCTTTCTTT	CATSGGVMNTEAFF	NA	NA	TRBV24-1	TRBJ1-1
TGTGCCAGCAGCTCCCAATTCGGGGCTGGAAACACCATATATTTT	CASSSQFGAGNTIYF	NA	NA	TRBV7-2	TRBJ1-3
TGTGCCAGCAGCGGCGTGGACAGATTGGCTGAAGCTTTCTTT	CASSGVDRLAEAFF	NA	NA	TRBV9	TRBJ1-1
TGTGCCAGCAGCTCCGAGGTGGGCGAGCAGTACTTC	CASSSEVGEQYF	NA	NA	TRBV7-2	TRBJ2-7
TGTGCCAGCAGGCCGGACAGGGGGGAACTGTTTTTT	CASRPDRGELFF	NA	TRBD1	TRBV2	TRBJ1-4
TGTGCCAGCAGCTTAGAAGGCTGGAGCTCCTATAATTCACCCCTCCACTTT	CASSLEGWSSYNSPLHF	NA	NA	TRBV7-2	TRBJ1-6
TGTGCCAGCAGTGAAAAGGGGGTCGGGTTTTCCTACGAGCAGTACTTC	CASSEKGVGFSYEQYF	NA	NA	TRBV6-1	TRBJ2-7
TGCGCCAGCAGCCCCCGGGACAGGAGAGGCTACACCTTC	CASSPRDRRGYTF	once	TRBD1	TRBV5-1	TRBJ1-2
TGTGCCAGCTGGGAGACAGGCGAGGGAGAAAAACTGTTTTTT	CASWETGEGEKLFF	NA	NA	TRBV7-9	TRBJ1-4
TGTGCCAGCAGCAGGCAGGGCTCTGGAAACACCATATATTTT	CASSRQGSGNTIYF	NA	NA	TRBV28	TRBJ1-3
TGTGCCAGCAGCTTCGTTGAGGGAATCACCGGGGAGCTGTTTTTT	CASSFVEGITGELFF	NA	NA	TRBV11-2	TRBJ2-2